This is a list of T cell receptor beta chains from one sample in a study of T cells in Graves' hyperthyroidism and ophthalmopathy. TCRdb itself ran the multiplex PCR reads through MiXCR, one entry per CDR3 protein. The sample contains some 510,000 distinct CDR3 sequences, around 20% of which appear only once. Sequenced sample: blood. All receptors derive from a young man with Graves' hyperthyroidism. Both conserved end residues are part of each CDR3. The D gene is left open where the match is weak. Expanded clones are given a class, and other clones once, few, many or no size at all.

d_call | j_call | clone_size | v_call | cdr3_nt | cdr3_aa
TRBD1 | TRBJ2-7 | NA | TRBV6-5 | TGTGCCAGCAGGGGGACAGGGAACCACGAGCAGTACTTC | CASRGTGNHEQYF
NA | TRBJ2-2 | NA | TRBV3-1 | TGTGCCAGCAGCCAAGATGGTTGGACATGGCGAGGCGGGGAGCTGTTTTTT | CASSQDGWTWRGGELFF
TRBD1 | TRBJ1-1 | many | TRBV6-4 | TGTGCCAGCAGTGACGTGGGGACAGGGCGGGGGCCGAGCGGCACTGAAGCTTTCTTT | CASSDVGTGRGPSGTEAFF
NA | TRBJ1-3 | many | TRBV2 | TGTGCCAGCAGTGACCCAAGCTCTGGAAACACCATATATTTT | CASSDPSSGNTIYF
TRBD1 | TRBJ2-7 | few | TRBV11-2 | TGTGCCAGCACCTCCCTGCGGGACAGGGCCTACGAGCAGTACTTC | CASTSLRDRAYEQYF
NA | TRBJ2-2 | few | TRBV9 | TGTGCCAGCAGCGTAAACCAGCAGCACACCGGGGAGCTGTTTTTT | CASSVNQQHTGELFF
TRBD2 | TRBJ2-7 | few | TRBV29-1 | TGCAGCGTTGACCCCGGGACTAGCGGGGGGCCTTTCTCCTACGAGCAGTACTTC | CSVDPGTSGGPFSYEQYF
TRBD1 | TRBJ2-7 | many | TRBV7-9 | TGTGCCAGCAGCCTGGACAGGGGAATCTCCTACGAGCAGTACTTC | CASSLDRGISYEQYF
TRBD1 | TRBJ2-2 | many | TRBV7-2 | TGTGCCAGCAGTCCCGACAGGGTGGGCACCGGGGAGCTGTTTTTT | CASSPDRVGTGELFF
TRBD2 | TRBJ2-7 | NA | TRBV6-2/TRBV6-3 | TGTGCCAGCAGTTCAACGGGACTAGCGGGAGGGTGGTACGAGCAGTACTTC | CASSSTGLAGGWYEQYF
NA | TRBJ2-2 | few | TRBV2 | TGTGCCAGCAGTCCCAGGGAGAGCAAGGGGGAGCTGTTTTTT | CASSPRESKGELFF
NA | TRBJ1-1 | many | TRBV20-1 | TGCAGTGCTAGAACTGGAGCGAACACTGAAGCTTTCTTT | CSARTGANTEAFF
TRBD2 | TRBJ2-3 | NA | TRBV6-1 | TGTGCCAGCAGCCCTAGCGGGGCGGGGACAGATACGCAGTATTTT | CASSPSGAGTDTQYF
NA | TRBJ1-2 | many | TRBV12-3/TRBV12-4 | TGTGCCAGCAGGGAAACAGGAGATACTAACTATGGCTACACCTTC | CASRETGDTNYGYTF
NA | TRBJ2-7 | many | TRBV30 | TGTGCCTGGAGTGTAGGTCCGGGATCCTACGAGCAGTACTTC | CAWSVGPGSYEQYF
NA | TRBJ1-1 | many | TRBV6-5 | TGTGCCAGCAGTTATAGGGGGGCCTCTGAAGCTTTCTTT | CASSYRGASEAFF
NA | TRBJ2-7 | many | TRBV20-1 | TGCAGTGCTCAACAGGGAAAGTACTTC | CSAQQGKYF
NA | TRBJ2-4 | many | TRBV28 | TGTGCCAGCAGAACGGGGATATCCAAAAACATTCAGTACTTC | CASRTGISKNIQYF
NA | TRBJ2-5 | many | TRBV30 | TGTGCCTGGAGACTCTGGGGACGGGAGACCCAGTACTTC | CAWRLWGRETQYF
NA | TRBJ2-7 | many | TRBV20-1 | TGCAGTGCTAGAGCCCCATCGCAGGGAGGCTACGAGCAGTACTTC | CSARAPSQGGYEQYF
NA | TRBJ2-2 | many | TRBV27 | TGTGCCAGCAGTTTATCGGGGGTAGGGGAGCTGTTTTTT | CASSLSGVGELFF
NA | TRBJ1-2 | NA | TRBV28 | TGTGCCATCACGCGGTTTTTCTATGGCTACACCTTC | CAITRFFYGYTF
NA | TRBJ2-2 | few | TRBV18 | TGTGCCAGCTCACCACAGTCACGGGGGATCGGGGAGCTGTTTTTT | CASSPQSRGIGELFF
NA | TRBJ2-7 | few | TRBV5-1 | TGCGCCAGCAGCCCGGTCGGCGGACGGGGGGAGCAGTACTTC | CASSPVGGRGEQYF
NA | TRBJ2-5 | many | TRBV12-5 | TGTGCTAGTGGTAATACCCGAGAGGAGACCCAGTACTTC | CASGNTREETQYF
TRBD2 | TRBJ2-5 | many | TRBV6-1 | TGTGCCAGCAAGCTAGCGGGGGAAGAGACCCAGTACTTC | CASKLAGEETQYF
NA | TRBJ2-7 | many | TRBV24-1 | TGTGCCACCAGTGATCGGGACACTTACTACGAGCAGTACTTC | CATSDRDTYYEQYF
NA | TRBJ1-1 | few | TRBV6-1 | TGTGCCAGCAGTCGCTACGATGGGGTCGGAATTGGAGCTTTCTTT | CASSRYDGVGIGAFF
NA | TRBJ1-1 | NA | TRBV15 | TGTGCCACCAGCAGAGATCTCGGTGGGGGAACTGAAGCTTTCTTT | CATSRDLGGGTEAFF
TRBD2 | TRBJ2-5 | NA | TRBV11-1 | TGTGCCAGCAGTTACGGAGGACTAGCGGGGGGGCCGGGAGAGACCCAGTACTTC | CASSYGGLAGGPGETQYF
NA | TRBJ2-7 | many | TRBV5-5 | TGTGCCAGCAGCTTGGCGGGACTCTACGAGCAGTACTTC | CASSLAGLYEQYF
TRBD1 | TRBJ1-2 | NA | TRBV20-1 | TGCAGTGTTTACAGGGGGCGCGACTATGGCTACACCTTC | CSVYRGRDYGYTF
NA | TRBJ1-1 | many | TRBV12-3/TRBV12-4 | TGTGCCAGCACCCTGGGGGTGAACACTGAAGCTTTCTTT | CASTLGVNTEAFF
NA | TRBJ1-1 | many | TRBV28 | TGTGCCAGCAATCTGCGGGGGTACGAAGCTTTCTTT | CASNLRGYEAFF
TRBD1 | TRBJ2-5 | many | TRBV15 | TGTGCCACCAGCGGGTGGACAGGTCTCCAAGAGACCCAGTACTTC | CATSGWTGLQETQYF
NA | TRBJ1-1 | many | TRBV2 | TGTGCCAGCAGACCCAGGGTCACTGAAGCTTTCTTT | CASRPRVTEAFF
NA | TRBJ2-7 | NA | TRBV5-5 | TGTGCCAGCAGCTTGGCCCCACAGGGAACGGCCTACGAGCAGTACTTC | CASSLAPQGTAYEQYF
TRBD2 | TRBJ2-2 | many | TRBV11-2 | TGTGCCAGCAGCTTAGTTGGGCTAGCGGGCACCGGGGAGCTGTTTTTT | CASSLVGLAGTGELFF
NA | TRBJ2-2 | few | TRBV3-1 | TGTGCCAGCAGCCACAGTCTCACCGGGGAGCTGTTTTTT | CASSHSLTGELFF
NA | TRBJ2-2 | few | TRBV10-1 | TGCGCCAGCAGTTTAGACACTACCACCGGGGAGCTGTTTTTT | CASSLDTTTGELFF
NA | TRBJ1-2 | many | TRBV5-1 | TGCGCCAGCAGCCAGGACACGGAGGGTTATGGCTACACCTTC | CASSQDTEGYGYTF
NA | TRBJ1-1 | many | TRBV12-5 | TGTGCTAGTGGTGCCAGGGAAGGAGACACTGAAGCTTTCTTT | CASGAREGDTEAFF
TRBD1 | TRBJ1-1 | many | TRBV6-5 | TGTGCCAGCAGTTTAGTACCGACAGGGCAGTTTGAAGCTTTCTTT | CASSLVPTGQFEAFF
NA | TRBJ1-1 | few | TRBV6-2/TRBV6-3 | TGTGCCAGCAGCAGTTACCCCAGGGATGTCTGGACGAACACTGAAGCTTTCTTT | CASSSYPRDVWTNTEAFF
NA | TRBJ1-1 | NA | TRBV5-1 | TGCGCCAGCAGCGCGAGGGGCTATGGGGCTGAAGCTTTCTTT | CASSARGYGAEAFF
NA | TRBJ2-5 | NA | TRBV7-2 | TGTGCCAGCAGCTTAACCGTGGTGGGGGGTTGGGAGACCCAGTACTTC | CASSLTVVGGWETQYF
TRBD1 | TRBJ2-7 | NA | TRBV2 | TGTGCCAGCAGTGGCCGGGACAGGGCTAACTACGAGCAGTACTTC | CASSGRDRANYEQYF
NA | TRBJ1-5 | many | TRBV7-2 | TGTGCCAGCAGCCTAGGTCCCTTTGGGAATCAGCCCCAGCATTTT | CASSLGPFGNQPQHF
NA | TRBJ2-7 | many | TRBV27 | TGTGCCAGCAGTTTGGGTCTTTTCTACGAGCAGTACTTC | CASSLGLFYEQYF
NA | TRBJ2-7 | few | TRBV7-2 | TGTGCCAGCAGCTCTCCGCGGGAAGTTGCCTACGAGCAGTACTTC | CASSSPREVAYEQYF
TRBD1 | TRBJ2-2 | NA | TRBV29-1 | TGCAGCGCCGAGGACAGGGACGCCGGGGAGCTGTTTTTT | CSAEDRDAGELFF
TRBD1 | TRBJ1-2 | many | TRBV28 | TGTGCCAGCACCGACAGGGGCTTTGGCTACACCTTC | CASTDRGFGYTF
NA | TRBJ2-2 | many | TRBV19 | TGTGCCAGTAGTATTTACGGATCAAACACCGGGGAGCTGTTTTTT | CASSIYGSNTGELFF
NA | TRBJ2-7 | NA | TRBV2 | TGTGCCAGCGCTGAATTACCCATCCAGGGGATGGTAAACGAGCAGTACTTC | CASAELPIQGMVNEQYF
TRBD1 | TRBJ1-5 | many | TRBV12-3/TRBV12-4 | TGTGCCAGCAGTCTACAGGGGGTGGGTCAGCCCCAGCATTTT | CASSLQGVGQPQHF